This TCR beta chain emerged from a study of T cells in Graves' hyperthyroidism and ophthalmopathy. On the study more broadly: Any treatment followed the collection of peripheral blood at initial diagnosis.

This clonotype has just a few counts. The antigen is not known. Study-wide points: Appearing also in blood were most of the thyroid clonotypes expanded above 0.001.

From RNA transcripts, TCR beta CDR3 regions were amplified. The HTBI set primed first-round TCR CDR3 RT-PCR. TCRdb re-called the multiplex PCR reads with MiXCR, one entry per CDR3 protein. The sample lists under 550,000 distinct CDR3 sequences, approximately 13% occurring once. Lactation, pregnancy, other autoimmune disease or uncontrolled infection led to exclusion of patients. Germline V gives CDR1 ENHRY, CDR2 SYGVKD. CDR3 length: 18 amino acids. V gave up 4 bases and J gave up 0 bases; unmatched junction bases: 9. This receptor was obtained from a woman between 18 and 30 years old with Graves' hyperthyroidism. The sample consisted of blood. The chain employs TRBV10-3 and TRBJ1-2, with 12 bases aligning to TRBD1. The CDR3 loop reads CAISASVGQGAPNYGYTF. CDR3 nucleotides: TGTGCCATCAGTGCCTCGGTGGGACAGGGGGCCCCTAACTATGGCTACACCTTC.